This T cell receptor (beta chain) was obtained from a study of T cells after posttransplantation cyclophosphamide. Study conclusions and caveats: TRB clonality was highly associated with recipient CMV seropositivity and reactivation. Blood and skin or GI T cell repertoires showed limited TRB overlap. Donor-recipient repertoire similarity was low at 1-2 months, rising over year one.

The CDR3 is 15 residues long. The V end lost 3 bases, the J end lost 2 bases, and 12 bases lay between the germline ends. The germline V gene encodes CDR1 LNHDA and CDR2 SQIVND (reference sequence). Busulfan-fludarabine conditioning, marrow transplant, and cyclophosphamide on days +3 and +4 were administered. Here immunoSEQ multiplex PCR was the method, and the copy in TCRdb shows in-frame clones only, minus some. The repertoire holds tens of thousands of clones, with roughly nine tenths as singletons. Notes on this clone: Its antigen is unidentified.

The clonotype originates from a female patient in her 30s who received an allogeneic stem cell transplant from an unrelated donor, was CMV-positive, and had no GVHD. Among the T cells, some may be from the graft donor. The genes are TRBV19 and TRBJ2-3; a possible D gene is TRBD2 (6 bases). Sequences were derived from PBMCs, sampled after allogeneic stem cell transplant with posttransplant cyclophosphamide. The chain's CDR3 is CASSMSSGYTDTQYF. The CDR3 bases are TGTGCCAGTAGTATGAGTAGCGGATACACAGATACGCAGTATTTT.